The source of this T cell receptor beta chain is a study of cytomegalovirus exposure and HLA in healthy donors. General study results and limits: Later analysis showed most CMV-associated TCR beta chains appearing HLA-restricted. When presence/absence was analysed, sequencing depth was taken to be roughly uniform across donors. DRB1 showed the most TCR associations and HLA-C the fewest in a later analysis, as rates varied by HLA locus.

This clone was seen more than once but under ten times. What it recognizes is unknown. Germline lookup yields CDR1 MNHEY and CDR2 SMNVEV (reference sequence). V lost 4 bases and J lost 6, with 16 bases in between. This CDR3 is built from 14 residues. PCR employed 60 Vbeta and 13 Jbeta primers. The data were produced by immunoSEQ multiplex PCR, yet TCRdb's version contains in-frame clones alone and is incomplete. Here the sample spans some 190,000 clones, about three quarters being singletons. These donors counted as nominally healthy when sampled, but unrecorded immune exposures were likely. The chain carries TRBV27 and TRBJ2-7; D is perhaps TRBD2 (7 bases). The specimen was PBMCs. The TCR was taken from a man younger than 30 in good health and CMV-seronegative. The CDR3 loop reads CASSSYRGAREQYF. DNA of the CDR3: TGTGCCAGCAGTTCCTATCGGGGGGCGCGCGAGCAGTACTTC.